The 10 T cell receptor beta chains below come from one sample, sequenced in a study of T cells in Graves' hyperthyroidism and ophthalmopathy. TCR beta CDR3 regions were amplified from RNA. Researchers ran a first-round RT-PCR on the TCR CDR3 using the HTBI primer set. Via MiXCR, TCRdb re-called the multiplex PCR reads, giving one row per CDR3 protein. The sample has 600,000 to 650,000 distinct CDR3 sequences, roughly 15% seen once. Sequencing was done on a sample of blood. These receptors were collected from a woman between 25 and 40 years old with Graves' hyperthyroidism.

This clonotype was seen at least ten times. This chain joins TRBV28 and TRBJ2-3; 11 nucleotides line up with TRBD2. This CDR3 has 16 amino acids. With V trimmed by 7 bases and J by 4 bases, 10 bases remained unmatched. The germline V gene has CDR1 MDHEN and CDR2 SYDVKM. The CDR3 reads CASNSDLAGGSDTQYF. CDR3 nucleotides: TGTGCCAGCAACTCTGATCTAGCGGGAGGTTCAGATACGCAGTATTTT.

This clonotype appeared many times. J is TRBJ2-5 and V is TRBV28; maybe TRBD2 (5 bases). From germline, CDR1 is MDHEN and CDR2 SYDVKM. The length of the CDR3 is 13 residues. V gave up 4 bases and J gave up 1 base, with 7 bases separating them. The CDR3 DNA follows: TGTGCCAGCAGTTCAAGCGGCCAAGAGACCCAGTACTTC. Translating gives CASSSSGQETQYF.

This chain links TRBV6-1 with TRBJ1-3; D is perhaps TRBD1 (6 bases). Trimming shortened V by 3 bases and J by 3 bases, and 15 bases separated the two germline ends. The length of the CDR3 is 16 residues. Germline V gene data show CDR1 as MNHNS and CDR2 as SASEGT. The CDR3 sequence is CASSDEGGFGGNTIYF. The CDR3 DNA follows: TGTGCCAGCAGTGATGAGGGGGGCTTCGGTGGAAACACCATATATTTT.

This clonotype came up a few times. The genes are TRBV12-3 or TRBV12-4 and TRBJ1-6, with D possibly matching TRBD1 (5 bases). The CDR3 spans 15 residues. V lost 6 bases to trimming and J lost 7 bases, with 16 bases between them. CDR3 residues: CASSPQGKANSPLHF. The CDR3 DNA is TGTGCCAGCAGCCCCCAGGGAAAGGCGAATTCACCCCTCCACTTT.

A word on this clonotype: The germline gene is not matched at one end of the junction; a read error may be the cause. The J gene is TRBJ1-1, the V gene TRBV28; 7 bases map to TRBD1. From germline, CDR1 is MDHEN and CDR2 SYDVKM. The CDR3 spans 14 residues. The CDR3 nucleotides read TGTGCCAGCAGTCACACAGGGGTAGGGACTGGAGCTTTCTTT. It translates to CASSHTGVGTGAFF.

This clonotype was detected a few times. This chain links TRBV2 with TRBJ1-2, with a tentative D call TRBD1 (6 bases). Between the trimmed V and J ends, which lost 3 bases and 7 bases, there was a span of 18 bases. Germline V gene sequence: CDR1 SNHLY, CDR2 FYNNEI. The CDR3 contains 15 residues. CDR3 sequence: CASSDANQGRGGYTF. Here the CDR3 DNA reads TGTGCCAGCAGTGACGCAAACCAGGGGCGCGGTGGCTACACCTTC.

This chain joins TRBV9 and TRBJ2-2; tentative D call: TRBD1 (6 bases). Germline V CDR1 and CDR2: SGDLS, YYNGEE. The V end was cut by 0 bases, the J end by 7 bases, with 10 bases between. The CDR3 consists of 14 residues. CDR3 amino acids: CASSVGGRVGELFF. CDR3 nucleotide sequence: TGTGCCAGCAGCGTAGGGGGGCGGGTCGGGGAGCTGTTTTTT. Based on the CDR3 plus reference TRBV9 and TRBJ2-2, the full variable domain is DSGVTQTPKHLITATGQRVTLRCSPRSGDLSVYWYQQSLDQGLQFLIQYYNGEERAKGNILERFSAQQFPDLHSELNLSSLELGDSALYFCASSVGGRVGELFFGEGSRLTVL.

The V call is TRBV24-1, the J call TRBJ2-2; no clear D. V was pared by 3 bases and J by 4 bases, with 11 bases between. The CDR3 length is 15 residues. The V gene's germline CDR1 is KGHDR and CDR2 SFDVKD. The CDR3 sequence: CATSDPPRTTGELFF. CDR3 coding DNA: TGTGCCACCAGTGATCCTCCTAGAACCACCGGGGAGCTGTTTTTT.

In this sample, this clonotype turned up many times. The chain carries TRBV20-1 and TRBJ2-5, with 9 positions matching TRBD2. J lost 5 bases, V lost 4 bases, and 14 bases had no gene match. This CDR3 region has 16 residues. Per the germline V gene, CDR1 is DFQATT and CDR2 is SNEGSKA (reference sequence). For the CDR3, the DNA is TGCAGTGCTACCAAACCCGCTAGCGGGGTAGGGGAGACCCAGTACTTC. Its translation is CSATKPASGVGETQYF.

The chain joins TRBV29-1 to TRBJ1-2, with no clear D. Germline V gene data show CDR1 as SQVTM and CDR2 as ANQGSEA. V lost 4 bases, J lost 10 bases, and 10 bases lay in between. The CDR3 covers 10 residues. The CDR3 loop reads CSVVYGDYTF. CDR3 nucleotides: TGCAGCGTTGTTTATGGGGACTACACCTTC.